The 21 T cell receptor beta chains presented below share a single source sample, sequenced in a study of blood T cell repertoires in COVID-19 (dated by TCRdb to the early 2020s). The library was generated by the immunoSEQ multiplex PCR assay. TCRdb retrieved this table from immuneACCESS and kept in-frame rearrangements only. Not all clones are present; in checked studies, unresolved V genes account for under half, and no reason is known for the remainder. In all, the sample holds over 250,000 clones, and 84% of those were seen once. The top ten hold 3.5% to 5% of the sample. Specimen: PBMCs or T cells enriched from blood (not recorded which). Receptors originate from a man aged 30-40 years with acute COVID-19.

This clone was seen a single time. The junction differs from germline at one of its ends, possibly a read error. The chain combines TRBV5-1 with TRBJ2-1; a weak D match, TRBD2 (5 bases). CDR3 size: 12 residues. CDR1 SGHRS and CDR2 YFSETQ come from the germline V gene. CDR3 bases: TGTGCCAGCAGCTTAACTAGGAATGAGCAGTTCTTC. Translating it yields CASSLTRNEQFF.

Comments on this clone: The same CDR3 arises from other DNA sequences in this sample as well. The gene calls are TRBV29-1 and TRBJ2-5; tentative D call: TRBD1 (6 bases). Germline values: CDR1 SQVTM, CDR2 ANQGSEA. The ends were cut back, 6 bases at V and 1 base at J, with 9 bases in the middle. The CDR3 covers 12 residues. CDR3 sequence: CSVGAGQETQYF. CDR3 DNA: TGCAGCGTGGGGGCAGGCCAAGAGACCCAGTACTTC.

The chain uses TRBV2 and TRBJ1-5, with D possibly TRBD1 on 6 matching bases. Germline CDR1 and CDR2: SNHLY and FYNNEI. The CDR3 extends over 15 amino acids. V dropped 5 bases and J dropped 4 bases, with 15 bases sitting between them. The DNA for the CDR3 is TGTGCCAGCAGTTCAGACCGAGGGGGTAATCAGCCCCAGCATTTT. Translating it yields CASSSDRGGNQPQHF.

The chain employs TRBV25-1 and TRBJ1-1; no clear D gene. The germline CDR1 and CDR2 sequences are MGHDK and SYGVNS. This CDR3 has 12 residues. Trimming shortened V by 6 bases and J by 4 bases, and 9 bases separated the two germline ends. For the CDR3, the DNA is TGTGCCAGCAGCGACGAGGGCACTGAAGCTTTCTTT. Translating gives CASSDEGTEAFF.

This clone was found many times. The chain recombines TRBV7-2 with TRBJ1-6; D is unresolved. The V gene lost 2 bases and the J gene lost 2 bases, with 7 bases spanning the gap. Germline V lookup: CDR1 SGHTA, CDR2 FQGNSA. CDR3 length equals 15 residues. The CDR3 loop reads CASSLSRPYNSPLHF. The CDR3 DNA reads as TGTGCCAGCAGCTTATCCAGGCCCTATAATTCACCCCTCCACTTT.

CDR3 in DNA: TGTGCCGCAAGTGGGGCCGGGCTAGCGGCAGATACGCAGTATTTT. As protein: CAASGAGLAADTQYF. This sequence joins TRBV11-2 and TRBJ2-3, with 7 bases that match TRBD2. From germline, CDR1 is SGHAT and CDR2 FQNNGV. V lost 11 bases, J lost 4 bases, and 15 bases stayed unmatched. The CDR3 extends over 15 amino acids.

This chain links TRBV2 with TRBJ2-5, with TRBD1 matching over 8 bases. The CDR3 consists of 15 residues. The V gene end was trimmed by 6 bases and the J gene end by 1 base; junction bases not matched to a gene: 7. From germline, CDR1 is SNHLY and CDR2 FYNNEI. CDR3 protein: CASSLTGTGQETQYF. The CDR3 region has the DNA TGTGCCAGCAGCCTAACCGGGACAGGCCAAGAGACCCAGTACTTC.

The J gene is TRBJ2-1, the V gene TRBV11-3, with no clear D. There are 12 residues in the CDR3. Germline CDR1 is SGHNT and CDR2 is YENEEA. Trimming removed 8 bases at V and 0 bases at J, with 5 bases between. This CDR3 reads CASASSYNEQFF. In nucleotides, the CDR3 is TGTGCCAGCGCCAGCTCCTACAATGAGCAGTTCTTC.

The V gene is TRBV13, the J gene TRBJ1-1; the D gene is possibly TRBD1 (5 bases). This CDR3 is built from 14 residues. Per the germline V gene, CDR1 is PRHDT and CDR2 is FYEKMQ (reference sequence). The V gene lost 9 bases and the J gene lost 6 bases, with 20 bases spanning the gap. This CDR3 is CASISGLKGPEAFF. The CDR3 DNA follows: TGTGCCAGTATATCGGGACTTAAGGGCCCTGAAGCTTTCTTT. Drawing the rest from reference TRBV13 and TRBJ1-1, the complete variable domain is AAGVIQSPRHLIKEKRETATLKCYPIPRHDTVYWYQQGPGQDPQFLISFYEKMQSDKGSIPDRFSAQQFSDYHSELNMSSLELGDSALYFCASISGLKGPEAFFGQGTRLTVV.

This rearrangement joins TRBV6-2 or TRBV6-3 to TRBJ1-5, with TRBD1 identical over 8 bases. The CDR3 length is 15 residues. The germline V gene has CDR1 MNHEY and CDR2 SVGEGT. The J segment lost 3 bases and the V segment lost 6 bases, leaving 7 bases of the junction unmatched. The CDR3 DNA follows: TGTGCCAGCAGCTCTACAGGGGGTAACAATCAGCCCCAGCATTTT. Translating gives CASSSTGGNNQPQHF.

As for this clone: The identical CDR3 is also encoded by other nucleotide sequences in the sample. The chain combines TRBV24-1 with TRBJ1-2, with TRBD1 matching 7 bases. V shed 3 bases, J shed 2 bases, and the junction held 2 bases outside the gene matches. The CDR3 has 14 residues. Germline loops: CDR1 KGHDR, CDR2 SFDVKD. CDR3 in DNA: TGTGCCACCAGTGATCCGACAGGGAACTATGGCTACACCTTC. As protein: CATSDPTGNYGYTF.

A single count supports this clone. The rearrangement joins TRBV4-2 to TRBJ2-1, with D maybe TRBD1 (6 bases). Germline CDR1 LGHNA, CDR2 YNFKEQ. Trimming stripped 2 bases from V and 8 bases from J, with 16 bases between. The CDR3 is 15 residues long. CDR3 nucleotides: TGTGCCAGCAGCCAAAATTTAGCGCAGGGGTATGAGCAGTTCTTC. It is translated as CASSQNLAQGYEQFF.

The chain recombines TRBV7-8 with TRBJ1-3; D possibly corresponds to TRBD1 (5 bases). Germline V gene lookup returns CDR1 SGHVS and CDR2 FQNEAQ. The CDR3 runs 14 residues. With 4 bases removed from V and 1 base from J, the gap between germline ends came to 8 bases. In nucleotides, the CDR3 is TGTGCCAGCAGCTACGACAGATCTGGAAACACCATATATTTT. Translating gives CASSYDRSGNTIYF.

The J gene is TRBJ1-1, the V gene TRBV10-1, with D perhaps TRBD1 (6 bases). CDR1 is WNHNN, CDR2 SYGVQD, per germline (reference sequence). The CDR3 has 14 amino acids. The V and J ends lost 4 bases and 1 base respectively, with 10 bases between them. CDR3 coding DNA: TGCGCCAGCAGTGTGGACAGAAGGAACACTGAAGCTTTCTTT. Residues: CASSVDRRNTEAFF.

The rearrangement joins TRBV11-1 to TRBJ2-3, with D maybe TRBD1 (6 bases). CDR1 is SGHAT, CDR2 FQDESV, per germline (reference sequence). Trimming removed 5 bases at V and 2 bases at J, with 17 bases between. The CDR3 covers 16 residues. CDR3 protein: CASSTRQAIFTDTQYF. CDR3 bases: TGTGCCAGCAGCACCAGACAGGCTATTTTCACAGATACGCAGTATTTT.

The rearrangement links TRBV9 to TRBJ1-2; D uncertain. There are 13 residues in the CDR3. V lost 5 bases to trimming and J lost 6 bases, with 14 bases between them. CDR1 SGDLS and CDR2 YYNGEE come from the germline V gene. CDR3 DNA sequence: TGTGCCAGCAGGACCACCGGGGAGGATGGCTACACCTTC. It codes for CASRTTGEDGYTF.

V and J are TRBV27 and TRBJ2-1; D perhaps matches TRBD2 (5 bases). V dropped 5 bases and J dropped 6 bases, with 11 bases sitting between them. The length of the CDR3 is 13 residues. Germline lookup yields CDR1 MNHEY and CDR2 SMNVEV (reference sequence). This chain's CDR3 is CASSPPRGNEQFF. As DNA, the CDR3 is TGTGCCAGCAGTCCCCCCCGGGGCAATGAGCAGTTCTTC.

The chain combines TRBV25-1 with TRBJ2-1; 9 nucleotides match TRBD2. The J segment lost 7 bases and the V segment lost 4 bases, leaving 8 bases of the junction unmatched. Germline CDR1 and CDR2: MGHDK and SYGVNS. The CDR3 covers 15 residues. CDR3 sequence reads: CASSVPGTSINEQFF. As DNA, the CDR3 is TGTGCCAGCAGTGTCCCCGGGACTAGCATAAATGAGCAGTTCTTC.

This chain uses TRBV29-1 with TRBJ1-6; 8 bases line up with TRBD1. Germline CDR1 SQVTM, CDR2 ANQGSEA. This CDR3 comprises 14 residues. V was clipped by 6 bases and J by 2 bases; unmatched bases: 3. CDR3 loop: CSVRTGTYNSPLHF. DNA for the CDR3: TGCAGCGTGCGGACAGGGACCTATAATTCACCCCTCCACTTT.

This clone has a single count. The chain uses TRBV3-1 (or the pseudogene TRBV3-2) and TRBJ2-3; tentatively, D is TRBD1 (5 bases). Germline-derived CDR1 and CDR2 are LGHDT and YNNKEL (reference sequence). Trimming took 3 bases from V and 0 from J, leaving 13 bases between them. The CDR3 is made up of 16 amino acids. The CDR3 is CASSHWGRSSTDTQYF. The CDR3 DNA is TGTGCCAGCAGCCATTGGGGCAGGAGTAGCACAGATACGCAGTATTTT.

The chain has TRBV19 and TRBJ2-1; TRBD2 agrees at 7 bases. The CDR3 extends over 15 amino acids. Looked up from germline, CDR1 is LNHDA and CDR2 is SQIVND (reference sequence). Unmatched junction bases numbered 2, after V lost 3 bases and J lost 0 bases. In DNA form, the CDR3 reads TGTGCCAGTAGTATCGGCGGGGGCTCCTACAATGAGCAGTTCTTC. Amino acids: CASSIGGGSYNEQFF. The variable domain in full, completed from reference TRBV19 and TRBJ2-1, reads DGGITQSPKYLFRKEGQNVTLSCEQNLNHDAMYWYRQDPGQGLRLIYYSQIVNDFQKGDIAEGYSVSREKKESFPLTVTSAQKNPTAFYLCASSIGGGSYNEQFFGPGTRLTVL.